The 32 T cell receptor beta chains below all came from one sample that was sequenced in a study of CD8 T cells in ankylosing spondylitis. MiXCR, applied by TCRdb to the 5' RACE reads, yields one record per CDR3 protein. The sample has under 400,000 distinct CDR3 sequences, roughly 10% seen once; the top ten hold roughly a tenth. Sequencing was performed on blood, either unsorted or a sorted T cell fraction (not recorded which). These receptors were collected from a female donor with ankylosing spondylitis or in good health (not recorded which).

The CDR3 DNA reads TGCAGCGTGGCGGGACACCAGAACACTGAAGCTTTCTTT. As protein: CSVAGHQNTEAFF. The chain links TRBV29-1 to TRBJ1-1; TRBD1 is a possible D gene (6 bases). Germline V gene lookup returns CDR1 SQVTM and CDR2 ANQGSEA. V dropped 6 bases and J dropped 1 base, with 12 bases sitting between them. The CDR3 has 13 residues.

This clonotype was counted between two and nine times. Here the CDR3 reads CASAARGGSHRYTF. CDR3 DNA: TGTGCCAGCGCTGCTCGCGGGGGGTCCCATCGCTACACCTTC. The chain carries TRBV16 and TRBJ1-2, with TRBD1 as a possible D gene (5 bases). Trimming removed 8 bases from V and 9 bases from J, with 22 bases in between. The CDR3 length is 14 residues. Germline CDR1 is KGHSY and CDR2 is FQNENV.

This clonotype was counted a few times. The chain uses TRBV12-3 or TRBV12-4 and TRBJ2-1; TRBD1 matches at 12 bases. There are 15 residues in the CDR3. V shed 5 bases and J 15 bases; nucleotides not matched to a gene: 14. CDR3 DNA sequence: TGTGCCAGCAGTCCCGGTCCCGGGACAGGGGGCCGGCTGTTCTTC. Translating gives CASSPGPGTGGRLFF.

There are a few counts of this clonotype. This chain joins TRBV20-1 and TRBJ1-2, with D unresolved. The CDR3 is made up of 12 amino acids. V was clipped by 5 bases and J by 8 bases, with 15 bases between them. The germline gives CDR1 DFQATT, CDR2 SNEGSKA (reference sequence). CDR3 sequence (DNA): TGCAGTGCTCCATCTCCGGTGGGAGGCTACACCTTC. This encodes CSAPSPVGGYTF.

The chain links TRBV4-1 to TRBJ1-2; weak D call: TRBD1 (6 bases). CDR3 length: 15 residues. From germline, CDR1 is MGHRA and CDR2 YSYEKL. V shed 4 bases and J shed 6 bases, with 18 bases lying between them. CDR3 sequence reads: CASSPTGPRLNGYTF. The CDR3 DNA follows: TGCGCCAGCAGCCCAACAGGGCCCAGGCTTAATGGCTACACCTTC.

This clonotype was observed many times. The chain combines TRBV7-2 with TRBJ2-2; possible D gene TRBD1, 6 bases. V gave up 1 base and J gave up 4 bases, with 16 bases separating them. Per the germline V gene, CDR1 is SGHTA and CDR2 is FQGNSA. The CDR3 is 17 amino acids. The CDR3 coding sequence is TGTGCCAGCAGCTTAGTTTCCATGACAGGCGGCACCGGGGAGCTGTTTTTT. Amino acids: CASSLVSMTGGTGELFF.

V gene TRBV27 combines with J gene TRBJ2-6; 7 nucleotides align to TRBD1. CDR3 length: 17 residues. CDR1 and CDR2 (germline): MNHEY, SMNVEV (reference sequence). V lost 4 bases to trimming and J lost 2 bases; unmatched junction nucleotides: 8. CDR3 sequence (DNA): TGTGCCAGCAGTTCCACGGGACAGCCTACTGGGGCCAACGTCCTGACTTTC. This sequence encodes CASSSTGQPTGANVLTF.

This clonotype was observed a few times. The chain is built from TRBV6-2 or TRBV6-3 and TRBJ2-1, with 7 bases aligning to TRBD1. Germline V gives CDR1 MNHEY, CDR2 SVGEGT. V was clipped by 4 bases and J by 0 bases; unmatched bases: 15. This CDR3 comprises 19 residues. CDR3 loop: CASSFSPSGQRSSYNEQFF. Written as DNA, the CDR3 is TGTGCCAGCAGTTTCTCCCCCTCGGGACAGAGGAGCTCCTACAATGAGCAGTTCTTC.

The genes are TRBV14 and TRBJ2-3, with D hard to call. V was trimmed by 1 base and J by 0 bases, leaving 8 bases between them. The CDR3 sequence is 15 residues long. Germline CDR1 and CDR2: SGHDN and FVKESK. The chain's CDR3 is CASSQGPPSTDTQYF. The CDR3 coding sequence is TGTGCCAGCAGCCAAGGACCCCCCAGCACAGATACGCAGTATTTT.

As to this clonotype: A much larger clone differs from this one at a single base, so this may be a read error. V is TRBV12-3 or TRBV12-4 and J is TRBJ1-1, with TRBD1 matching over 7 bases. This CDR3 spans 14 amino acids. The trim removed 10 bases at V and 2 bases at J, leaving 10 bases unmatched. This chain's CDR3 is CATLGWDSNTEAFF. CDR3 nucleotides: TGTGCCACCCTGGGCTGGGACAGCAACACTGAAGCTTTCTTT.

The J gene is TRBJ2-1, the V gene TRBV5-1, with 8 bases matching TRBD1. V lost 6 bases and J lost 7; bases outside the gene matches: 12. This CDR3 spans 15 amino acids. Per the germline V gene, CDR1 is SGHRS and CDR2 is YFSETQ. CDR3 in amino acids: CASNPGQAVGNEQFF. DNA for the CDR3: TGCGCCAGCAACCCGGGACAGGCGGTGGGGAATGAGCAGTTCTTC.

With regard to this clonotype: A much larger clone differs by one base, so this may be a read error. The rearrangement uses TRBV3-1 and TRBJ1-4, with a tentative D call TRBD1 (5 bases). V lost 0 bases and J lost 7, with 15 bases in between. The CDR3 sequence is 16 residues long. The germline V gene encodes CDR1 LGHDT and CDR2 YNNKEL (reference sequence). The chain's CDR3 is CASSQDGAGRSEKLFF. CDR3 DNA sequence: TGTGCCAGCAGCCAAGACGGGGCAGGGCGCTCTGAAAAACTGTTTTTT.

This clonotype appeared many times. V gene TRBV6-1 combines with J gene TRBJ2-1; 8 bases fit TRBD2. Germline CDR1 and CDR2: MNHNS and SASEGT. This CDR3 is 17 amino acids long. V shed 0 bases and J 5 bases; nucleotides not matched to a gene: 9. The CDR3 nucleotides are TGTGCCAGCAGTGAAGCCCCTCCGGGAGGGGGGAACAATGAGCAGTTCTTC. It specifies CASSEAPPGGGNNEQFF.

This clonotype was recorded many times. This sequence joins TRBV20-1 and TRBJ2-5; no reliable D call. Trimming removed 2 bases at V and 4 bases at J, with 8 bases between. Germline V CDR1 and CDR2: DFQATT, SNEGSKA (reference sequence). This CDR3 has 12 amino acids. The CDR3 nucleotides are TGCAGTGCTAGATTTAGGCGAGAGACCCAGTACTTC. Translating it yields CSARFRRETQYF.

A note on this clonotype: One base away lies a much larger clone, so this may be a sequencing read error. V and J are TRBV28 and TRBJ2-7; unclear D gene. Germline V gene lookup returns CDR1 MDHEN and CDR2 SYDVKM. This CDR3 region has 13 residues. V was pared by 7 bases and J by 6 bases, with 16 bases between. CDR3 bases: TGTGCCAGCATCCCTGGCGGAAACTTCGAGCAGTACTTC. This encodes CASIPGGNFEQYF.

This clonotype has at least ten counts. The rearrangement joins TRBV20-1 to TRBJ1-1; D remains unclear. V was shortened by 2 bases and J by 1 base, with 5 bases between the two germline ends. CDR1 and CDR2 from the germline V gene are DFQATT and SNEGSKA (reference sequence). The CDR3 runs 12 residues. The CDR3 region has the DNA TGCAGTGCTAGACCTACGAACACTGAAGCTTTCTTT. This encodes CSARPTNTEAFF.

This clonotype was recorded many times. CDR3 bases: TGTGCCAGCAGCTTACAGGGTATCGATGAGCAGTTCTTC. Its protein is CASSLQGIDEQFF. The chain couples TRBV7-8 to TRBJ2-1; weak D call: TRBD1 (5 bases). Trimming took off 2 bases at V and 8 bases at J, with 10 bases between the two ends. From germline, CDR1 is SGHVS and CDR2 FQNEAQ. This CDR3 is 13 amino acids long.

In its sample, this clonotype was seen many times. The chain combines TRBV20-1 with TRBJ2-3; 9 bases fit TRBD2. Trimming at V came to 2 bases and at J to 0 bases, leaving 21 bases not matched to a gene. Germline V gene sequence: CDR1 DFQATT, CDR2 SNEGSKA (reference sequence). The CDR3 sequence is 21 residues long. This CDR3 reads CSARFLWDSQSGRNSTDTQYF. The CDR3 DNA follows: TGCAGTGCTAGATTTCTGTGGGACTCCCAGAGCGGGAGGAATAGCACAGATACGCAGTATTTT.

This clonotype occurred many times. V is TRBV6-6 and J is TRBJ1-1; D is ambiguous. V was shortened by 7 bases and J by 6 bases, with 15 bases between the two germline ends. From germline, CDR1 is MNHNY and CDR2 SVGAGI (reference sequence). The CDR3 extends over 13 amino acids. CDR3 nucleotides: TGTGCCAGCACCGAAACGGCAGGCGCTGAAGCTTTCTTT. This codes for CASTETAGAEAFF.

This clonotype occurred a few times. The rearrangement joins TRBV7-9 to TRBJ2-7, with D perhaps TRBD1 (7 bases). The CDR3 sequence is 15 residues long. The V and J ends lost 5 bases and 0 bases respectively, with 14 bases between them. Germline CDR1 and CDR2: SEHNR and FQNEAQ (reference sequence). The CDR3 sequence is CASSSPGDSSYEQYF. The CDR3 DNA reads as TGTGCCAGCAGCAGCCCGGGGGACAGCTCCTACGAGCAGTACTTC.

This clonotype was observed many times. The chain joins TRBV4-3 to TRBJ2-1; TRBD1 is a possible D gene (5 bases). This CDR3 region has 18 residues. Trimming stripped 0 bases from V and 4 bases from J, with 19 bases between. CDR1 is LGHNA, CDR2 YSLEER, per germline. Written as DNA, the CDR3 is TGCGCCAGCAGCCAAGAAAGTGATGCGACAGCTTTATACAATGAGCAGTTCTTC. Amino acid sequence: CASSQESDATALYNEQFF.

In its sample, this clonotype was seen a few times. This chain uses TRBV23-1 with TRBJ2-3; 9 bases are a match to TRBD2. TRBV23-1 is flagged as an ORF with uncertain function. The trim removed 4 bases at V and 5 bases at J, leaving 16 bases unmatched. This CDR3 is built from 18 residues. CDR3 coding DNA: TGCGCCAGCAGTCCTCAGGTGGGCCTAGCGGGACCTCTAGATACGCAGTATTTT. Translation gives CASSPQVGLAGPLDTQYF.

This clonotype was found many times. The chain couples TRBV3-1 to TRBJ1-2; D gene ambiguous. V lost 0 bases and J 8 bases, leaving 4 bases between the germline ends. CDR3 length equals 11 residues. Germline CDR1 is LGHDT and CDR2 is YNNKEL (reference sequence). CDR3 sequence (DNA): TGTGCCAGCAGCCAAGACGGAGGCTACACCTTC. It yields the protein CASSQDGGYTF.

This clonotype was seen at least ten times. The chain combines TRBV5-1 with TRBJ2-3, with 7 bases aligning to TRBD2. The CDR3 has 16 residues. V shed 0 bases, J shed 5 bases, and the junction held 9 bases outside the gene matches. Germline V gene sequence: CDR1 SGHRS, CDR2 YFSETQ. CDR3 in amino acids: CASSLGLAAGIDTQYF. CDR3 DNA sequence: TGCGCCAGCAGCTTGGGTCTAGCGGCGGGGATAGATACGCAGTATTTT. The whole variable domain, filled in from reference TRBV5-1 and TRBJ2-3, reads KAGVTQTPRYLIKTRGQQVTLSCSPISGHRSVSWYQQTPGQGLQFLFEYFSETQRNKGNFPGRFSGRQFSNSRSEMNVSTLELGDSALYLCASSLGLAAGIDTQYFGPGTRLTVL.

The chain couples TRBV20-1 to TRBJ2-7; 8 nucleotides line up with TRBD1. V lost 4 bases and J lost 2; bases outside the gene matches: 10. CDR1 is DFQATT, CDR2 SNEGSKA, per germline (reference sequence). This CDR3 region has 15 residues. The CDR3: CSAKKPGTGTYEQYF. CDR3 DNA sequence: TGCAGTGCTAAAAAACCCGGGACAGGCACCTACGAGCAGTACTTC.

This clonotype was recorded at least ten times. The rearrangement links TRBV20-1 to TRBJ1-6; no reliable D call. Trimming removed 6 bases at V and 10 bases at J, with 10 bases between. Germline V lookup: CDR1 DFQATT, CDR2 SNEGSKA (reference sequence). The CDR3 length is 11 residues. Written as DNA, the CDR3 is TGCAGTGCAGGGTCGGGCTCACCCCTCCACTTT. Its translation is CSAGSGSPLHF.

This clonotype was detected ten times or more. The chain combines TRBV5-1 with TRBJ2-5, with D possibly TRBD2 on 6 matching bases. Germline values: CDR1 SGHRS, CDR2 YFSETQ. The V gene lost 2 bases and the J gene lost 2 bases, with 13 bases spanning the gap. The length of the CDR3 is 15 residues. The CDR3 DNA sequence: TGCGCCAGCAGCTTCTCGGGACTCCTGCAAGAGACCCAGTACTTC. It is translated as CASSFSGLLQETQYF.

This clonotype was seen repeatedly, ten times or more. This chain uses TRBV11-1 with TRBJ1-6; a weak D match, TRBD1 (5 bases). The germline gives CDR1 SGHAT, CDR2 FQDESV (reference sequence). The CDR3 length is 15 residues. With 6 bases removed from V and 7 bases from J, the gap between germline ends came to 16 bases. As DNA, the CDR3 is TGTGCCAGCAGTCTACAGGAGAGGAAAAATTCACCCCTCCACTTT. Protein sequence: CASSLQERKNSPLHF.

The V and J genes are TRBV11-2 and TRBJ2-3; no clear D gene. Germline values: CDR1 SGHAT, CDR2 FQNNGV. V lost 7 bases to trimming and J lost 1 base, with 9 bases between them. The CDR3 spans 13 residues. CDR3: CASTPGRTDTQYF. The DNA of the CDR3 is TGTGCCAGCACCCCTGGTCGCACAGATACGCAGTATTTT.

V is TRBV12-3 or TRBV12-4 and J is TRBJ2-3; D could derive from TRBD1 or TRBD2 (5 bases each). The CDR3 loop spans 14 amino acids. V shed 2 bases and J shed 4 bases, with 10 bases lying between them. The CDR3 protein is CASSLREGADTQYF. CDR3 nucleotide sequence: TGTGCCAGCAGTTTACGGGAAGGGGCAGATACGCAGTATTTT.

The table lists this clonotype with a few counts. V usage is TRBV9 and J usage is TRBJ2-5; 7 bases agree with TRBD2. The CDR3 is 16 amino acids. The ends lost 0 bases at V and 5 bases at J; junction bases unmatched: 10. Per germline, CDR1 SGDLS and CDR2 YYNGEE. CDR3 sequence: CASSVGSTSDGETQYF. CDR3 coding DNA: TGTGCCAGCAGCGTAGGAAGTACTAGCGATGGGGAGACCCAGTACTTC.

The V gene is TRBV5-6, the J gene TRBJ1-2; tentatively, D is TRBD1 (5 bases). V gave up 4 bases and J gave up 7 bases, with 14 bases separating them. Germline CDR1 reads SGHDT; CDR2 reads YYEEEE. This CDR3 comprises 13 residues. The CDR3 region is CASSITGDTGYTF. CDR3 coding DNA: TGTGCCAGCAGCATCACAGGTGATACTGGCTACACCTTC.